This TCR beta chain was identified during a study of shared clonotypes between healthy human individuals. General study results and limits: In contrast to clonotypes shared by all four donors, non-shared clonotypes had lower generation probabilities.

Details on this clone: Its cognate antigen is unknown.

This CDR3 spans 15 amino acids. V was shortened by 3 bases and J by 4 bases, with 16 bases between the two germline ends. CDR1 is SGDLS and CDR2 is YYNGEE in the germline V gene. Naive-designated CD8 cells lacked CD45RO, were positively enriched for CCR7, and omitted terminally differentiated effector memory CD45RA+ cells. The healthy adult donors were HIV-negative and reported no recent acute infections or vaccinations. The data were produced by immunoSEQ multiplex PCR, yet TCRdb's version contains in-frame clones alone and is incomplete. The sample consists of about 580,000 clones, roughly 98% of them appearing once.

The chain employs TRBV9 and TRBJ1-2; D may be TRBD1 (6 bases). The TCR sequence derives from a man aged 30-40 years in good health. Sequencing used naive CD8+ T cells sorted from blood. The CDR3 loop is CASSGIRGGGYGYTF. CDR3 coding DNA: TGTGCCAGCAGCGGAATCAGGGGTGGTGGCTATGGCTACACCTTC.